This TCR beta chain is drawn from a study of T cell responses to AZD1222 COVID-19 vaccine. On the study more broadly: Pooled samples include second doses given at about 4 or 12 weeks. Study-level points and caveats: In a largely white British group with more females than males, clonal diversity was possibly underestimated. Samples come after the peak T cell response, not at day 14.

This clone was recorded a few times. No antigen is known for it. Trimming cost V 4 bases and J 6 bases; bases outside gene matches: 6. The germline V gene has CDR1 SGHRS and CDR2 YFSETQ. This CDR3 region has 16 residues. The table came from immunoSEQ multiplex PCR; TCRdb's copy has only in-frame clones and leaves some out. The top ten clones hold about 1.5% of a sample with some 120,000 clones, around 85% of them seen once. The source was peripheral blood, collected on day 0 of AZD1222 vaccination. This chain links TRBV5-1 with TRBJ2-1; 14 bases fit TRBD2. The source is an adult in good health. CDR3 bases: TGCGCCAGCAGCAGGACTAGCGGGGGGAACTCCAATGAGCAGTTCTTC. Its protein product is CASSRTSGGNSNEQFF.